The 5 T cell receptor beta chains in this list originate from one sample, sequenced in a study of cytomegalovirus exposure and HLA in healthy donors (TCRdb year 2017). Library prep was done by the immunoSEQ multiplex PCR assay. The multiplex PCR relied on a mix of 60 forward primers for TCR Vbeta segments and 13 reverse primers for TCR Jbeta segments. In TCRdb, the immuneACCESS table is reduced to in-frame sequences with V and J assigned. These tables do not hold every clone; where another copy was compared, an unresolved V gene accounts for under half, and the others remain unexplained. This sample lists around 55,000 clones; 55% to 75% were detected once. The ten largest clones add up to approximately 35% of the sample. The specimen was PBMCs. All receptors come from a man in his forties in good health and CMV-seropositive.

The chain uses TRBV5-1 and TRBJ2-7; possible D gene TRBD2, 6 bases. The V end lost 4 bases, the J end lost 3 bases, and 17 bases lay between the germline ends. CDR1 is SGHRS, CDR2 YFSETQ, per germline. This CDR3 contains 15 residues. This CDR3 is CASSLNAQGGYEQYF. In DNA form, the CDR3 reads TGCGCCAGCAGCCTCAACGCCCAGGGAGGCTACGAGCAGTACTTC.

The J gene is TRBJ1-4, the V gene TRBV6-6; possibly TRBD1 for D (6 bases). The germline gives CDR1 MNHNY, CDR2 SVGAGI (reference sequence). The CDR3 loop spans 15 amino acids. V dropped 6 bases and J dropped 5 bases, with 16 bases sitting between them. The CDR3 coding sequence is TGTGCCAGCAGCCGAAAGGGGGACGAGAATGAAAAACTGTTTTTT. Translation gives CASSRKGDENEKLFF.

This clone was seen a few times. This sequence joins TRBV5-8 and TRBJ2-3; TRBD1 might be the D (5 bases). This CDR3 region has 14 residues. CDR1 is SGHTS, CDR2 YDEGEE, per germline. V was trimmed by 1 base and J by 2 bases, leaving 8 bases between them. CDR3: CASSLQGYTDTQYF. DNA of the CDR3: TGTGCCAGCAGCTTGCAGGGTTACACAGATACGCAGTATTTT.

This sequence joins TRBV30 and TRBJ1-5, with a possible D match to TRBD1 (5 bases). Trimming cost V 0 bases and J 5 bases, with 8 bases left between them. Germline CDR1 is GTSNPN and CDR2 is SVGIG (reference sequence). The CDR3 loop spans 13 amino acids. The CDR3: CAWSVRGDQPQHF. CDR3 in DNA: TGTGCCTGGAGTGTACGGGGGGATCAGCCCCAGCATTTT.

V gene TRBV5-3 combines with J gene TRBJ1-3; possible D gene TRBD1, 6 bases. TRBV5-3 is given ORF status, its function remaining uncertain. The CDR3 loop spans 17 amino acids. V lost 1 base and J lost 3, with 17 bases in between. CDR3 residues: CARSLSTGRLLGNTIYF. As DNA, the CDR3 is TGTGCCAGAAGCTTGTCAACAGGGAGACTGCTTGGAAACACCATATATTTT.